Described below is a single T cell receptor beta chain sequence and its context. Its antigen is still unknown. This CDR3 has 17 amino acids. Trimming shortened V by 4 bases and J by 0 bases, and 17 bases separated the two germline ends. Germline CDR1 is LGHNA and CDR2 is YNFKEQ. These data originate in a study of chemoradiotherapy in HPV16-positive cancers. Study as a whole: Two HPV16-positive patients' cells yielded candidate HPV-specific clones and common motifs. General observations from the study: During treatment, candidate HPV-specific clones and E7-related motifs expanded in tumor.

Measured with immunoSEQ multiplex PCR; TCRdb has only the in-frame clones, and not every one. The data contain roughly 2,000 clones, over 65% of them seen just once; the ten biggest clones take up roughly 9.8%. The J gene is TRBJ2-3, the V gene TRBV4-2, with D unclear. The clonotype comes from a human donor with HPV-associated anogenital cancer. The sequenced sample was tumor tissue, obtained from a patient who underwent chemoradiotherapy. The CDR3 nucleotides are TGTGCCAGCAGCCGGGATGGTGGTACAACTAGCACAGATACGCAGTATTTT. Its translation: CASSRDGGTTSTDTQYF.